What follows are 21 T cell receptor beta chains derived from one specimen sequenced in a study of Ad26.COV2.S vaccination and SARS-CoV-2 variants listed by TCRdb under 2021. This specimen's treatment or condition label, interpreted: roughly 19 received Ad26.COV2.S at low or high dose, single or two shots; about 5 received placebo; per-sample allocation not given. For vaccine and placebo recipients, the sequenced repertoires came from samples collected on day 63 after the first injection. Libraries were made using the immunoSEQ multiplex PCR assay. The immuneACCESS repertoire file appears here via TCRdb, limited to in-frame rearrangements. These files lack a portion of the clones; in checked studies, under half of the deficit traces to unresolved V genes, and the cause of the others is not known. The sample includes about 680,000 clones, with about 90% observed a single time. The ten largest clones add up to over 1.3% of the sample.

The sample in question was peripheral blood, obtained in a trial of Ad26.COV2.S vaccine versus placebo. These receptors all stem from a person aged 18-60 years who received the Ad26.COV2.S COVID-19 vaccine or a placebo.

The chain employs TRBV7-2 and TRBJ2-6, with no clear D. The V gene's germline CDR1 is SGHTA and CDR2 FQGNSA. Trimming left V 2 bases short and J 0 bases short, with 11 bases between. CDR3 length: 17 amino acids. The CDR3 nucleotides are TGTGCCAGCAGCTTAAGGGCAGCCTCCTCTGGGGCCAACGTCCTGACTTTC. It translates to CASSLRAASSGANVLTF.

V gene TRBV5-4 combines with J gene TRBJ1-4; D is unclear. The germline V gene has CDR1 SGHNT and CDR2 YYREEE (reference sequence). V was shortened by 2 bases and J by 1 base, with 3 bases between the two germline ends. This CDR3 region has 13 residues. The CDR3 nucleotides are TGTGCCAGCAGCTTAGAAACTAATGAAAAACTGTTTTTT. Translated, it gives CASSLETNEKLFF.

V usage is TRBV4-3 and J usage is TRBJ1-2, with 11 bases identical to TRBD1. Germline CDR1 is LGHNA and CDR2 is YSLEER. With V trimmed by 5 bases and J by 8 bases, 7 bases remained unmatched. The CDR3 runs to 14 residues. CDR3 sequence reads: CASSARDRGEGYTF. CDR3 nucleotide sequence: TGCGCCAGCAGCGCCCGGGACAGGGGGGAAGGCTACACCTTC.

V and J are TRBV9 and TRBJ2-4; 15 bases align to TRBD2. Germline V CDR1 and CDR2: SGDLS, YYNGEE. V trimming: 4 bases; J trimming: 1 base; junction bases outside the gene matches: 9. The CDR3 sequence is 19 residues long. CDR3 sequence: CASSPRTSGGAGAKNIQYF. CDR3 DNA: TGTGCCAGCAGCCCTCGGACTAGCGGGGGGGCCGGGGCCAAAAACATTCAGTACTTC.

This chain uses TRBV6-5 with TRBJ2-3, with a tentative D call TRBD1 (6 bases). The V end lost 6 bases, the J end lost 1 base, and 11 bases lay between the germline ends. CDR1 MNHEY and CDR2 SVGAGI come from the germline V gene. The CDR3 contains 14 residues. The CDR3 nucleotides are TGTGCCAGCAGCAGGACAGTGCGCACAGATACGCAGTATTTT. It translates to CASSRTVRTDTQYF.

The gene calls are TRBV19 and TRBJ1-6, with unresolved D. The V gene lost 4 bases and the J gene lost 0 bases, with 13 bases spanning the gap. CDR3 size: 17 residues. The germline V gene has CDR1 LNHDA and CDR2 SQIVND (reference sequence). The CDR3 loop reads CASSKGPLSSYNSPLHF. In DNA form, the CDR3 reads TGTGCCAGTAGTAAAGGACCGTTGAGCTCCTATAATTCACCCCTCCACTTT.

The J gene is TRBJ1-4, the V gene TRBV4-1; 7 bases are shared with TRBD1. Germline CDR1 reads MGHRA; CDR2 reads YSYEKL. V lost 0 bases, J lost 8 bases, and 15 bases stayed unmatched. This CDR3 region has 18 residues. This CDR3 reads CASSQDDRVVGLREKLFF. The CDR3 DNA reads as TGCGCCAGCAGCCAAGACGACAGGGTTGTAGGCTTACGGGAAAAACTGTTTTTT.

The V and J genes are TRBV6-4 and TRBJ1-6, with no clear D. In germline, CDR1 is MRHNA, CDR2 SNTAGT. Trimming took 2 bases from V and 10 from J, leaving 9 bases between them. This CDR3 has 13 residues. This chain's CDR3 is CASSDAEGSPLHF. The CDR3 DNA reads as TGTGCCAGCAGTGACGCGGAGGGCTCACCCCTCCACTTT.

As regards this clone: This same CDR3 is encoded by further DNA sequences in the sample. The chain recombines TRBV5-1 with TRBJ1-1; D is unclear. Germline CDR1 is SGHRS and CDR2 is YFSETQ. The CDR3 length is 14 residues. V lost 0 bases and J 0 bases, leaving 6 bases between the germline ends. DNA for the CDR3: TGCGCCAGCAGCTTGGGCGGGGTGAACACTGAAGCTTTCTTT. Translated: CASSLGGVNTEAFF.

This rearrangement joins TRBV19 to TRBJ2-3; no firm D call. With 6 bases removed from V and 1 base from J, the gap between germline ends came to 11 bases. This CDR3 is built from 14 residues. Germline V gene data show CDR1 as LNHDA and CDR2 as SQIVND (reference sequence). The CDR3: CASSLGQGTDTQYF. The DNA of the CDR3 is TGTGCCAGTAGCCTTGGCCAGGGCACAGATACGCAGTATTTT.

V and J are TRBV9 and TRBJ1-3; D is undetermined. Trimming pared 0 bases from V and 1 base from J, leaving 5 bases between. The CDR3 runs to 14 residues. The V gene's germline CDR1 is SGDLS and CDR2 YYNGEE. CDR3: CASSVEKSGNTIYF. CDR3 DNA: TGTGCCAGCAGCGTAGAGAAGTCTGGAAACACCATATATTTT.

The chain links TRBV4-3 to TRBJ1-2; maybe TRBD1 (5 bases). Germline V CDR1 and CDR2: LGHNA, YSLEER. Trimming took 3 bases from V and 1 from J, leaving 12 bases between them. The CDR3 has 15 residues. CDR3 protein: CASSHNRGVNYGYTF. The CDR3 bases are TGCGCCAGCAGCCATAATCGGGGGGTTAACTATGGCTACACCTTC.

The V and J genes are TRBV24-1 and TRBJ2-3, with TRBD2 identical over 9 bases. The CDR3 sequence is 16 residues long. From germline, CDR1 is KGHDR and CDR2 SFDVKD. The V and J ends lost 4 bases and 2 bases, in that order; junction bases with no gene match: 6. The CDR3 loop is CATSEQAGGTTDTQYF. CDR3 coding DNA: TGTGCCACCAGTGAACAAGCGGGAGGCACCACAGATACGCAGTATTTT.

The rearrangement uses TRBV5-8 and TRBJ2-7, with 7 nucleotides matching TRBD1. The CDR3 runs 17 residues. Unmatched junction bases numbered 9, after V lost 0 bases and J lost 0 bases. Per the germline V gene, CDR1 is SGHTS and CDR2 is YDEGEE. CDR3 coding DNA: TGTGCCAGCAGCTTGGAAGGGTCGACAGGGAGCTCCTACGAGCAGTACTTC. Protein: CASSLEGSTGSSYEQYF.

This chain uses TRBV14 with TRBJ1-3; tentatively, D is TRBD1 (5 bases). From germline, CDR1 is SGHDN and CDR2 FVKESK. V dropped 2 bases and J dropped 4 bases, with 12 bases sitting between them. The length of the CDR3 is 15 residues. The CDR3 DNA is TGTGCCAGCAGCCAACTGGCAGGGTACGGAAACACCATATATTTT. This encodes CASSQLAGYGNTIYF.

The chain links TRBV7-9 to TRBJ1-1; TRBD1 matches 7 bases. J lost 3 bases, V lost 6 bases, and 4 bases had no gene match. There are 13 residues in the CDR3. Germline CDR1 reads SEHNR; CDR2 reads FQNEAQ (reference sequence). Written as DNA, the CDR3 is TGTGCCAGCAGGCCAGGGGGGGACACTGAAGCTTTCTTT. It encodes CASRPGGDTEAFF.

J is TRBJ1-2 and V is TRBV19; a possible D gene is TRBD1 (5 bases). Germline-derived CDR1 and CDR2 are LNHDA and SQIVND (reference sequence). V was trimmed by 4 bases and J by 1 base, leaving 7 bases between them. The CDR3 covers 13 residues. CDR3 in amino acids: CASSRDGNYGYTF. As DNA, the CDR3 is TGTGCCAGTAGTAGGGACGGTAACTATGGCTACACCTTC. The full variable domain, completed using reference TRBV19 and TRBJ1-2, is DGGITQSPKYLFRKEGQNVTLSCEQNLNHDAMYWYRQDPGQGLRLIYYSQIVNDFQKGDIAEGYSVSREKKESFPLTVTSAQKNPTAFYLCASSRDGNYGYTFGSGTRLTVV.

This clone is a singleton in its sample. The rearrangement joins TRBV7-2 to TRBJ2-5; TRBD1 matches at 9 bases. V lost 3 bases to trimming and J lost 4 bases; unmatched junction nucleotides: 9. The V gene's germline CDR1 is SGHTA and CDR2 FQGNSA. CDR3 length: 16 residues. CDR3 sequence: CASSLPTGGGRETQYF. CDR3 bases: TGTGCCAGCAGCTTGCCTACAGGGGGCGGGCGAGAGACCCAGTACTTC.

The chain carries TRBV13 and TRBJ2-2; 9 bases align to TRBD2. Trimming removed 3 bases from V and 6 bases from J; junction bases left unmatched: 14. From germline, CDR1 is PRHDT and CDR2 FYEKMQ (reference sequence). The CDR3 consists of 18 residues. The CDR3 DNA follows: TGTGCCAGCAGCTTCCTACCGGCTAGCGGGGTTGTATCCGGGGAGCTGTTTTTT. Its protein product is CASSFLPASGVVSGELFF. Full variable domain (remainder filled in from reference TRBV13 and TRBJ2-2): AAGVIQSPRHLIKEKRETATLKCYPIPRHDTVYWYQQGPGQDPQFLISFYEKMQSDKGSIPDRFSAQQFSDYHSELNMSSLELGDSALYFCASSFLPASGVVSGELFFGEGSRLTVL.

The chain combines TRBV10-3 with TRBJ1-2; D is undetermined. V lost 0 bases to trimming and J lost 5 bases, with 7 bases between them. CDR3 length: 13 residues. CDR1 ENHRY and CDR2 SYGVKD come from the germline V gene. The CDR3 sequence is CAISESREYGYTF. CDR3 DNA sequence: TGTGCCATCAGTGAGTCTAGGGAGTATGGCTACACCTTC.

This sequence joins TRBV29-1 and TRBJ2-7; the match to TRBD1 covers 9 bases. V was pared by 6 bases and J by 0 bases, with 3 bases of the junction left unmatched. This CDR3 contains 13 residues. CDR1 SQVTM and CDR2 ANQGSEA come from the germline V gene. The CDR3 DNA follows: TGCAGCGTGATGACAGGGGGCTCCTACGAGCAGTACTTC. Its protein product is CSVMTGGSYEQYF.